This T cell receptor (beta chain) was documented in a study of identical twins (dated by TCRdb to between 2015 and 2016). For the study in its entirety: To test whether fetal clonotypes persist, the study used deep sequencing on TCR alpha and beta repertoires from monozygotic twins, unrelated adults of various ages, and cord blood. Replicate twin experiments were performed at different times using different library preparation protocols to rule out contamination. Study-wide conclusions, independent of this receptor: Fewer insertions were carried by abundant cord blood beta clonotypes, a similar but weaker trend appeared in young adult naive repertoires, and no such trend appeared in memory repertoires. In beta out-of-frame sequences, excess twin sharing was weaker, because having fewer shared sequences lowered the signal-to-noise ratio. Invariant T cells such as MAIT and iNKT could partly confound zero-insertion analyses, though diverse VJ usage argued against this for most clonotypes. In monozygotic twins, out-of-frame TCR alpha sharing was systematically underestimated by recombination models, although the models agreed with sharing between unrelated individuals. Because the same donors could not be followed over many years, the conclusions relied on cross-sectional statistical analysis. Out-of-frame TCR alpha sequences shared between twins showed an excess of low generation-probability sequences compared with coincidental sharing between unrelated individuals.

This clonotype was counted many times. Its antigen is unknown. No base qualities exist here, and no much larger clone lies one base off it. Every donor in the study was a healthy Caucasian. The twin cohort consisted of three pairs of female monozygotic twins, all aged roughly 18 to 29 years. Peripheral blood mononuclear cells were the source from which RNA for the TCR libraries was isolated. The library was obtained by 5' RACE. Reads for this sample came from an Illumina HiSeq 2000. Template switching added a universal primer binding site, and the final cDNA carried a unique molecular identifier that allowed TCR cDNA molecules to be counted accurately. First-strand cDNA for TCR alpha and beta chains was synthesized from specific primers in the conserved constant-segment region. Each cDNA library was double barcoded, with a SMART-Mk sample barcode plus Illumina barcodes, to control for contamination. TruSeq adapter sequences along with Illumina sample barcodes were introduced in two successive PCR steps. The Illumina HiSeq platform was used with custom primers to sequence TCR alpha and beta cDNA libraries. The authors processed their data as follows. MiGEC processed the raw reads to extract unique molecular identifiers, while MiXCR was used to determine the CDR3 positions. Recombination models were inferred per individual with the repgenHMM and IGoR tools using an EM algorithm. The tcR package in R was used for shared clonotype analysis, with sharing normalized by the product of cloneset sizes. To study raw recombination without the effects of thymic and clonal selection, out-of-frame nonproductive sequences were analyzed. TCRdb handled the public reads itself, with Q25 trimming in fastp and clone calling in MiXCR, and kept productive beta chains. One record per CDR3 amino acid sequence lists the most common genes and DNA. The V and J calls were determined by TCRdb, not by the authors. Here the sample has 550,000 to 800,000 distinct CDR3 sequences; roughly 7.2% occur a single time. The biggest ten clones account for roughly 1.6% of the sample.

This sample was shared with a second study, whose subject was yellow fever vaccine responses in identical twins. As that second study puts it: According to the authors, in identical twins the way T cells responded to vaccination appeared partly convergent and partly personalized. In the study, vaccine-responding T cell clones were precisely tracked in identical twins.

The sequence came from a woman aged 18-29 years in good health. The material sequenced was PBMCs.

The CDR3 reads CASSVRTMNTEAFF. The DNA reads as follows: TGTGCCAGCAGTGTAAGAACGATGAACACTGAAGCTTTCTTT. The V and J segments used are TRBV28 and TRBJ1-1; confidence is insufficient to name the D gene. V is reduced by 5 bases and J by 0 bases, leaving a spacing of 10 bases between them. Inclusive of the bounding cysteine and phenylalanine, the CDR3 is 14 residues long. Of the read, only the CDR3 DNA is kept; its 42 bases are in frame from base 1. The germline V gene yields MDHEN for CDR1 and SYDVKM for CDR2.